This is a list of T cell receptor beta chains from one sample in a study of T cells in Graves' hyperthyroidism and ophthalmopathy. Using its own MiXCR run on the multiplex PCR reads, TCRdb lists one record per CDR3 protein. The sample lists 500,000 to 750,000 distinct CDR3 sequences; about 15% were seen once. The sequencing input was blood. All receptors derive from a woman between 25 and 40 years old with Graves' hyperthyroidism. Both conserved end residues are part of each CDR3. D genes are given only for firm matches. A row's size may be missing; if present it is once, few, many or a size class.

TRBJ2-5 | - | TRBV20-1 | - | CSAMGAGANQETQYF | TGCAGTGCCATGGGGGCGGGGGCGAACCAAGAGACCCAGTACTTC
TRBJ1-1 | - | TRBV6-1 | - | CASSQMLGVYTEAFF | TGTGCCAGCAGTCAGATGTTGGGGGTTTACACTGAAGCTTTCTTT
TRBJ2-2 | TRBD2 | TRBV9 | - | CASSVVAGVLAGELFF | TGTGCCAGCAGCGTAGTAGCGGGAGTTCTCGCCGGGGAGCTGTTTTTT
TRBJ2-1 | - | TRBV11-1 | - | CASSLGAIYFDNEQFF | TGTGCCAGCAGCTTAGGGGCGATTTATTTTGACAATGAGCAGTTCTTC
TRBJ2-7 | TRBD1 | TRBV30 | many | CASGTGGRRGTYEQYF | TGTGCCTCCGGGACAGGGGGAAGGCGGGGAACCTACGAGCAGTACTTC
TRBJ2-7 | TRBD2 | TRBV4-2 | few | CASSPFQASGPDEQYF | TGTGCCAGCAGCCCATTTCAGGCTAGCGGGCCCGACGAGCAGTACTTC
TRBJ1-5 | TRBD1 | TRBV28 | many | CASKDRALVQPQHF | TGTGCCAGCAAAGACAGGGCGTTGGTTCAGCCCCAGCATTTT
TRBJ1-1 | - | TRBV30 | many | CAWSDSDTEAFF | TGTGCCTGGAGTGACAGCGACACTGAAGCTTTCTTT
TRBJ2-1 | TRBD2 | TRBV11-2 | many | CASSLPGLAGYNEQFF | TGTGCCAGCAGCTTACCGGGACTAGCGGGTTACAATGAGCAGTTCTTC
TRBJ2-1 | - | TRBV7-2 | many | CASSLYESYNEQFF | TGTGCCAGCAGCTTATACGAGTCCTACAATGAGCAGTTCTTC
TRBJ2-1 | TRBD2 | TRBV7-9 | many | CASTSGQSSYNEQFF | TGTGCCAGCACTAGCGGGCAAAGCTCCTACAATGAGCAGTTCTTC
TRBJ2-7 | TRBD2 | TRBV27 | - | CASSVTSLSYEQYF | TGTGCCAGCAGTGTGACTAGCCTCTCCTACGAGCAGTACTTC
TRBJ1-6 | - | TRBV6-6 | many | CASSYGGDRNSPLHF | TGTGCCAGCAGTTACGGAGGTGATAGAAATTCACCCCTCCACTTT
TRBJ1-1 | - | TRBV19 | - | CASSFQRQVPSNTEAFF | TGTGCCAGTAGTTTCCAACGACAGGTTCCTTCGAACACTGAAGCTTTCTTT
TRBJ1-2 | - | TRBV16 | - | CASSQSDTRGAYGYTF | TGTGCCAGCAGCCAATCGGATACACGGGGGGCGTATGGCTACACCTTC
TRBJ1-1 | - | TRBV2 | many | CASSRTKVDTEAFF | TGTGCCAGCAGTCGGACGAAAGTGGACACTGAAGCTTTCTTT
TRBJ2-3 | TRBD2 | TRBV7-2 | - | CASSPSGKSTDTQYF | TGTGCCAGCAGCCCAAGCGGGAAGAGCACAGATACGCAGTATTTT
TRBJ1-4 | TRBD1 | TRBV30 | many | CAWSGTGIGEKLFF | TGTGCCTGGAGCGGGACAGGGATTGGAGAAAAACTGTTTTTT
TRBJ2-3 | TRBD2 | TRBV6-1 | - | CASRSASGLTDTQYF | TGTGCCAGTCGGAGTGCTAGCGGACTCACAGATACGCAGTATTTT
TRBJ2-1 | TRBD2 | TRBV24-1 | many | CATSASGLAGARHEQFF | TGTGCCACCAGTGCCTCGGGACTAGCGGGAGCTCGTCATGAGCAGTTCTTC
TRBJ1-5 | - | TRBV29-1 | few | CSVGEGQPQHF | TGCAGCGTTGGGGAGGGTCAGCCCCAGCATTTT
TRBJ2-2 | TRBD1 | TRBV7-3 | once | CASSQQGAVTGELFF | TGTGCCAGCAGCCAACAGGGGGCGGTCACCGGGGAGCTGTTTTTT
TRBJ1-4 | - | TRBV20-1 | few | CSATLGGPGEKLFF | TGCAGTGCTACTCTCGGGGGCCCAGGGGAAAAACTGTTTTTT
TRBJ1-5 | TRBD1 | TRBV15 | - | CATSRNRDRVLVSNQPQHF | TGTGCCACCAGCAGGAACCGGGACAGGGTTCTGGTCAGCAATCAGCCCCAGCATTTT
TRBJ1-2 | TRBD1 | TRBV20-1 | few | CSASRPGQGSYGYTF | TGCAGTGCTAGCCGGCCGGGACAGGGGAGCTATGGCTACACCTTC
TRBJ1-2 | TRBD1 | TRBV5-1 | many | CASSYQGQDMGYTF | TGCGCCAGCAGCTACCAGGGACAGGATATGGGCTACACCTTC
TRBJ1-2 | - | TRBV29-1 | - | CSVDVGNYGYTF | TGCAGCGTTGATGTGGGTAACTATGGCTACACCTTC
TRBJ1-1 | TRBD1 | TRBV7-2 | many | CASSQGAETEAFF | TGTGCCAGCAGCCAGGGGGCTGAGACTGAAGCTTTCTTT
TRBJ1-6 | - | TRBV5-1 | - | CASSLAVRDSPLHF | TGCGCCAGCAGCTTGGCCGTTCGGGATTCACCCCTCCACTTT
TRBJ2-5 | TRBD1 | TRBV3-1 | many | CASSPPGAGGTQYF | TGTGCCAGCAGCCCGCCCGGGGCAGGGGGGACCCAGTACTTC
TRBJ2-3 | - | TRBV6-1 | many | CASSPEPNPTTDTQYF | TGTGCCAGCAGCCCGGAGCCAAACCCCACCACAGATACGCAGTATTTT
TRBJ1-1 | TRBD1 | TRBV18 | many | CASSPGWDRRMNTEAFF | TGTGCCAGCTCACCCGGTTGGGACAGGCGTATGAACACTGAAGCTTTCTTT
TRBJ1-2 | - | TRBV6-1 | many | CASSPGRGGYGYTF | TGTGCCAGCAGTCCCGGCAGGGGAGGATATGGCTACACCTTC
TRBJ2-3 | - | TRBV6-1 | many | CASRTGNSADTQYF | TGTGCCAGCAGGACCGGGAATTCGGCAGATACGCAGTATTTT
TRBJ1-1 | TRBD1 | TRBV6-1 | many | CASSETTGFEAFF | TGTGCCAGCAGCGAGACGACAGGGTTTGAAGCTTTCTTT
TRBJ2-3 | - | TRBV30 | many | CAWSVSGADTQYF | TGTGCCTGGAGTGTGTCGGGGGCAGATACGCAGTATTTT
TRBJ2-1 | - | TRBV19 | few | CANVLPSGVIYEQFF | TGTGCCAACGTACTCCCGTCGGGCGTTATATATGAGCAGTTCTTC
TRBJ2-5 | - | TRBV5-6 | - | CASSYPTLGSNQETQYF | TGTGCCAGCAGCTACCCCACACTTGGTTCCAACCAAGAGACCCAGTACTTC
TRBJ2-7 | TRBD2 | TRBV6-2/TRBV6-3 | few | CASIPTSGSNEQYF | TGTGCCAGCATTCCGACTAGCGGGAGTAACGAGCAGTACTTC
TRBJ1-4 | - | TRBV30 | many | CAWSHRGHPGEKLFF | TGTGCCTGGAGTCACCGAGGGCATCCAGGTGAAAAACTGTTTTTT
TRBJ2-7 | TRBD1 | TRBV20-1 | many | CSAFAGGLGYEQYF | TGCAGTGCATTTGCAGGGGGCTTGGGCTACGAGCAGTACTTC
TRBJ2-5 | - | TRBV10-3 | many | CAISEGQARGETQYF | TGTGCCATCAGTGAGGGCCAGGCCCGGGGGGAGACCCAGTACTTC
TRBJ2-1 | TRBD1 | TRBV7-2 | many | CASSLDRASYNEQFF | TGTGCCAGCAGCCTAGACAGGGCTTCCTACAATGAGCAGTTCTTC
TRBJ2-2 | - | TRBV20-1 | many | CSAHEANTGELFF | TGCAGTGCTCATGAAGCGAACACCGGGGAGCTGTTTTTT